The 28 T cell receptor beta chains given below trace back to one sample, sequenced in a study of blood T cells in healthy people across ages. It was with a sample-barcoded 5' primer and a J-beta primer mix that a second PCR of roughly 7 to 12 cycles was run. A single record per CDR3 protein comes from TCRdb applying MiXCR to the 5' RACE reads. This table has some 1.6 million distinct CDR3 sequences, almost 35% appearing once. Sequencing was performed on blood. The source is a woman in her 30s in good health.

V gene TRBV20-1 combines with J gene TRBJ2-1; D is possibly TRBD1 (5 bases). The CDR3 contains 13 residues. Between the trimmed V and J ends, which lost 0 bases and 5 bases, there was a span of 8 bases. The germline gives CDR1 DFQATT, CDR2 SNEGSKA (reference sequence). The CDR3 DNA follows: TGCAGTGCTAGAGATCCCAGGGACAATGAGCAGTTCTTC. This encodes CSARDPRDNEQFF.

The V and J genes are TRBV4-1 and TRBJ2-5, with D perhaps being TRBD1 or TRBD2 (5 bases each). This CDR3 region has 19 residues. Trimming pared 0 bases from V and 4 bases from J, leaving 24 bases between. The germline V gene encodes CDR1 MGHRA and CDR2 YSYEKL. CDR3 in amino acids: CASSQERRGADLGSETQYF. CDR3 nucleotide sequence: TGCGCCAGCAGCCAAGAAAGGAGAGGGGCGGACCTCGGCTCAGAGACCCAGTACTTC.

This clonotype showed up just a few times. The chain carries TRBV11-2 and TRBJ2-2, with TRBD2 identical over 13 bases. CDR1 and CDR2 (germline): SGHAT, FQNNGV. V gave up 6 bases and J gave up 5 bases; unmatched junction bases: 6. The CDR3 has 16 residues. The CDR3 spells CASSQTSGRLTGELFF. The DNA for the CDR3 is TGTGCCAGCAGTCAGACTAGCGGGAGGCTAACCGGGGAGCTGTTTTTT.

This clonotype was observed many times. This chain uses TRBV7-3 with TRBJ2-1, with D unresolved. V was shortened by 3 bases and J by 0 bases, with 6 bases between the two germline ends. The CDR3 loop spans 14 amino acids. CDR1 and CDR2 (germline): SGHTA, FQGTGA. Here the CDR3 DNA reads TGTGCCAGCAGCTTGACTCGCTCCTACAATGAGCAGTTCTTC. Encoded protein: CASSLTRSYNEQFF.

Worth noting for this clonotype: A read error is possible here, since a much larger clone lies one base away. The rearrangement links TRBV7-2 to TRBJ2-5; 9 positions match TRBD2. Germline V lookup: CDR1 SGHTA, CDR2 FQGNSA. The CDR3 is made up of 17 amino acids. DNA of the CDR3: TGTGCCAGCAGCTTGGCCCCCGGGACTAGCTTACAAGAGACCCGGTACTTC. It encodes CASSLAPGTSLQETRYF.

This clonotype was found many times. V usage is TRBV3-1 and J usage is TRBJ2-7; D uncertain. V shed 4 bases and J shed 3 bases, with 13 bases lying between them. Germline-derived CDR1 and CDR2 are LGHDT and YNNKEL (reference sequence). The CDR3 runs 14 residues. Here the CDR3 reads CASSPTVGIYEQYF. The CDR3 nucleotides read TGTGCCAGCAGCCCTACGGTTGGGATCTACGAGCAGTACTTC.

This clonotype turned up a few times. The V call is TRBV27, the J call TRBJ1-6; weak D call: TRBD1 (6 bases). The CDR3 runs 15 residues. The germline V gene has CDR1 MNHEY and CDR2 SMNVEV (reference sequence). Trimming left V 2 bases short and J 9 bases short, with 14 bases between. In nucleotides, the CDR3 is TGTGCCAGCAGTTTAGGGGGGGCCCTAATTTCACCCCTCCACTTT. Encoded protein: CASSLGGALISPLHF.

This chain links TRBV28 with TRBJ2-5; TRBD2 aligns across 8 bases. After removal of 8 bases from V and 4 bases from J, the junction contained 15 bases not matched to a gene. Per germline, CDR1 MDHEN and CDR2 SYDVKM. This CDR3 contains 16 residues. The CDR3 loop reads CASGLRFRGGRETQYF. CDR3 DNA sequence: TGTGCCAGCGGATTAAGGTTTCGGGGGGGAAGAGAGACCCAGTACTTC.

The V and J genes are TRBV11-2 and TRBJ2-7; 7 nucleotides agree with TRBD2. V lost 3 bases and J lost 6; bases outside the gene matches: 8. There are 14 residues in the CDR3. Germline V gene sequence: CDR1 SGHAT, CDR2 FQNNGV. In DNA form, the CDR3 reads TGTGCCAGCAGCTTCGGGGGAGGGCAATCCGAGCAGTACTTC. As protein: CASSFGGGQSEQYF.

V is TRBV10-3 and J is TRBJ2-1, with D perhaps TRBD1 or TRBD2 (5 bases each). CDR1 is ENHRY, CDR2 SYGVKD, per germline. The CDR3 totals 14 residues. V was shortened by 6 bases and J by 3 bases, with 12 bases between the two germline ends. The CDR3 sequence is CAIRPGTDYNEQFF. The CDR3 DNA is TGTGCCATCAGACCCGGGACGGACTACAATGAGCAGTTCTTC.

The CDR3 loop is CASSRPGTETQYF. As DNA, the CDR3 is TGTGCCAGCAGCCGACCTGGTACGGAGACCCAGTACTTC. The chain carries TRBV5-6 and TRBJ2-5; D is undetermined. The germline CDR1 and CDR2 sequences are SGHDT and YYEEEE. Trimming stripped 4 bases from V and 5 bases from J, with 12 bases between. CDR3 size: 13 residues.

There are a few counts of this clonotype. The chain employs TRBV3-1 and TRBJ1-5; 12 bases align to TRBD1. CDR1 LGHDT and CDR2 YNNKEL come from the germline V gene (reference sequence). Trimming removed 4 bases from V and 5 bases from J; junction bases left unmatched: 9. The CDR3 sequence is 17 residues long. CDR3 sequence (DNA): TGTGCCAGCAGCCGCCTCCGGGACAGGGGGCGAGATCAGCCCCAGCATTTT. Encoded protein: CASSRLRDRGRDQPQHF.

The J gene is TRBJ1-2, the V gene TRBV13; possibly TRBD1 for D (5 bases). V was cut by 0 bases and J by 8 bases, with 19 bases left in between. Per the germline V gene, CDR1 is PRHDT and CDR2 is FYEKMQ (reference sequence). The CDR3 has 16 amino acids. The CDR3 here is CASSLGGTLGGRGYTF. DNA of the CDR3: TGTGCCAGCAGCTTAGGTGGGACGTTGGGGGGGAGAGGCTACACCTTC.

The chain has TRBV16 and TRBJ1-2; D is unclear. V was shortened by 0 bases and J by 3 bases, with 5 bases between the two germline ends. CDR1 is KGHSY and CDR2 is FQNENV in the germline V gene. The CDR3 is made up of 13 amino acids. The CDR3 nucleotides are TGTGCCAGCAGCCAATCGAAGGACTATGGCTACACCTTC. Translated: CASSQSKDYGYTF. Supplemented by reference TRBV16 and TRBJ1-2, the full variable domain reads GEEVAQTPKHLVRGEGQKAKLYCAPIKGHSYVFWYQQVLKNEFKFLISFQNENVFDETGMPKERFSAKCLPNSPCSLEIQATKLEDSAVYFCASSQSKDYGYTFGSGTRLTVV.

The table lists this clonotype with a few counts. V and J are TRBV30 and TRBJ2-7, with D unclear. CDR3 length equals 11 residues. With 2 bases removed from V and 5 bases from J, the gap between germline ends came to 7 bases. Germline loops: CDR1 GTSNPN, CDR2 SVGIG (reference sequence). This CDR3 is CAWSSVDEQYF. The CDR3 nucleotides are TGTGCCTGGAGTTCTGTGGACGAGCAGTACTTC.

The genes are TRBV28 and TRBJ1-1; no firm D call. Between the trimmed V and J ends, which lost 3 bases and 3 bases, there was a span of 11 bases. CDR1 MDHEN and CDR2 SYDVKM come from the germline V gene. The CDR3 is made up of 14 amino acids. This CDR3 reads CASSFRASDTEAFF. CDR3 sequence (DNA): TGTGCCAGCAGTTTTAGGGCATCGGACACTGAAGCTTTCTTT. Using reference TRBV28 and TRBJ1-1 for the parts outside the CDR3, the full variable domain is DVKVTQSSRYLVKRTGEKVFLECVQDMDHENMFWYRQDPGLGLRLIYFSYDVKMKEKGDIPEGYSVSREKKERFSLILESASTNQTSMYLCASSFRASDTEAFFGQGTRLTVV.

Concerning this clonotype: Germline is not matched at one junction end, which may reflect a read error. V and J are TRBV28 and TRBJ2-7; TRBD1 is a possible D gene (6 bases). The CDR3 covers 14 residues. Germline CDR1 reads MDHEN; CDR2 reads SYDVKM. The CDR3 here is CASSSTGYEDEQYF. The CDR3, as DNA: TGCGCCAGCAGTTCAACAGGGTACGAGGACGAGCAGTACTTC.

This chain joins TRBV7-9 and TRBJ2-1; D may match TRBD1 or TRBD2 (6 bases each). V lost 2 bases, J lost 2 bases, and 13 bases lay in between. This CDR3 is 16 amino acids long. CDR1 and CDR2 from the germline V gene are SEHNR and FQNEAQ (reference sequence). In DNA, the CDR3 is TGTGCCAGCAGCTTAAGTGGGGGGCCAACCTACAATGAGCAGTTCTTC. Encoded protein: CASSLSGGPTYNEQFF.

The chain employs TRBV29-1 and TRBJ2-2; D is unclear. The CDR3 runs to 11 residues. The germline V gene has CDR1 SQVTM and CDR2 ANQGSEA. V lost 8 bases to trimming and J lost 6 bases, with 10 bases between them. In DNA, the CDR3 is TGCAGCATGGGCTTGCCCGGGGAGCTGTTTTTT. Translation: CSMGLPGELFF.

The chain combines TRBV7-2 with TRBJ2-7, with D perhaps matching TRBD1 (6 bases). CDR1 SGHTA and CDR2 FQGNSA come from the germline V gene. V was shortened by 4 bases and J by 6 bases, with 22 bases between the two germline ends. CDR3 size: 16 residues. The CDR3 DNA follows: TGTGCCAGCAGCTCATACCCCGGGACACAACGTTTCGAGCAGTACTTC. Translation: CASSSYPGTQRFEQYF.

This clonotype was counted between two and nine times. The chain joins TRBV5-5 to TRBJ1-5; a possible D gene is TRBD1 (6 bases). Trimming took off 3 bases at V and 4 bases at J, with 11 bases between the two ends. Germline-derived CDR1 and CDR2 are SGHKS and YYEKEE (reference sequence). This CDR3 comprises 14 residues. The CDR3 protein is CASSSRTANQPQHF. As DNA, the CDR3 is TGTGCCAGCAGCTCGCGGACAGCTAATCAGCCCCAGCATTTT.

This sequence joins TRBV10-2 and TRBJ2-3, with TRBD2 identical over 10 bases. The germline V gene has CDR1 WSHSY and CDR2 SAAADI. The CDR3 is made up of 16 amino acids. With V trimmed by 2 bases and J by 6 bases, 8 bases remained unmatched. The CDR3 region has the DNA TGCGCCAGCAGTGAGCCTTTGGGACTAGCGTCGGATACGCAGTATTTT. Amino acids: CASSEPLGLASDTQYF.

The chain has TRBV20-1 and TRBJ2-7, with 12 bases fitting TRBD2. The length of the CDR3 is 15 residues. Trimming at V came to 3 bases and at J to 2 bases, leaving 5 bases not matched to a gene. CDR1 DFQATT and CDR2 SNEGSKA come from the germline V gene (reference sequence). DNA for the CDR3: TGCAGTGCTAGGGACGGACTAGCGGGAACCTACGAGCAGTACTTC. Translating it yields CSARDGLAGTYEQYF.

This clonotype was found a few times. V usage is TRBV7-8 and J usage is TRBJ2-7, with TRBD2 matching 8 bases. CDR3 length: 15 residues. CDR1 SGHVS and CDR2 FQNEAQ come from the germline V gene. V shed 5 bases, J shed 5 bases, and the junction held 11 bases outside the gene matches. The CDR3 DNA reads as TGTGCCAGCAGCCGTAAGCGGGAGAGGAAAAACGAGCAGTACTTC. Residues: CASSRKRERKNEQYF.

This chain's CDR3 is CAISEQMTTYEQYF. The CDR3 nucleotides read TGTGCCATCAGTGAACAAATGACGACCTACGAGCAGTACTTC. The chain has TRBV10-3 and TRBJ2-7; the D is unclear. This CDR3 spans 14 amino acids. The germline CDR1 and CDR2 sequences are ENHRY and SYGVKD. The V end lost 3 bases, the J end lost 2 bases, and 11 bases lay between the germline ends.

The chain recombines TRBV9 with TRBJ2-5, with 10 bases that match TRBD2. Germline V CDR1 and CDR2: SGDLS, YYNGEE. The CDR3 spans 15 residues. V shed 3 bases and J 2 bases; nucleotides not matched to a gene: 4. The DNA of the CDR3 is TGTGCCAGCAGCGAGCGGGGGGGGCAACAAGAGACCCAGTACTTC. Translating gives CASSERGGQQETQYF.

This clonotype was picked up a small number of times. The chain links TRBV12-3 or TRBV12-4 to TRBJ2-3; 9 nucleotides line up with TRBD2. V lost 5 bases, J lost 1 base, and 7 bases stayed unmatched. This CDR3 is 16 amino acids long. The CDR3 bases are TGTGCCAGCAGTCCCGAGCGGGGGGCGCGCACAGATACGCAGTATTTT. It codes for CASSPERGARTDTQYF.

This clonotype was detected many times. The V and J genes are TRBV29-1 and TRBJ2-4; D might be TRBD2 (5 bases). Trimming cost V 1 base and J 8 bases, with 18 bases left between them. The CDR3 loop spans 15 amino acids. Germline loops: CDR1 SQVTM, CDR2 ANQGSEA. DNA for the CDR3: TGCAGCGTTGAAGTTGCCGGGGTGAGGCTGGACATTCAGTACTTC. It codes for CSVEVAGVRLDIQYF.